Listed below are T cell receptor beta chains from one sample, sequenced in a study of CD8+CD57+ T cells in acquired aplastic anemia. Each CDR3 protein is one row after TCRdb ran MiXCR on the reads. This sample has around 200,000 distinct CDR3 sequences; 45% to 60% occur once, and the top ten carry approximately 12%. Sample: sorted CD4+, CD8+, or CD8+CD57+ T cells (not recorded which) from PBMCs. These receptors originate from a human donor with aplastic anemia. The CDR3 runs from the conserved cysteine through the conserved F or W. A D gene is named only where the DNA matches it firmly. The listing skips clone size in some rows; elsewhere it reads once, few, many or a size class.

>TRBV19|TRBJ1-1|NA|NA
TGTGCCAGTAGTGCCAGCTTGAACACTGAAGCTTTCTTT
CASSASLNTEAFF
>TRBV7-8|TRBJ1-2|many|TRBD1
TGTGCCAGCAGCTTAGCCTATACCGGGACAGGGAATGGCTACACCTTC
CASSLAYTGTGNGYTF
>TRBV3-1|TRBJ1-1|many|NA
TGTGCCAGCAGCCAATTTGCGAACACTGAAGCTTTCTTT
CASSQFANTEAFF
>TRBV20-1|TRBJ2-3|many|TRBD2
TGCAGTGCTAGAGGACATAGCGGGGGTTGGAGGGCAGATACGCAGTATTTT
CSARGHSGGWRADTQYF
>TRBV20-1|TRBJ2-1|few|NA
TGCAGTGCTAGCGATGGGGGACCATACAATGAGCAGTTCTTC
CSASDGGPYNEQFF
>TRBV4-3|TRBJ2-3|NA|NA
TGCGCCAGCAGCCAAGGACTAGCAGATACGCAGTATTTT
CASSQGLADTQYF
>TRBV2|TRBJ2-5|NA|TRBD2
TGTGCCAGCAGTGTGACTAGCGGCGAAGAGACCCAGTACTTC
CASSVTSGEETQYF
>TRBV10-3|TRBJ1-3|NA|TRBD1
TGTGCCATCAAGGGCACAGGGGTGGGAAACACCATATATTTT
CAIKGTGVGNTIYF
>TRBV6-1|TRBJ2-7|NA|NA
TGTGCCAGCACACCGGGCCAGGGTGGTTACAAGCAGTACTTC
CASTPGQGGYKQYF
>TRBV10-2|TRBJ2-1|few|TRBD2
TGCGCCAGCAGTTCAGGGACTAGCGGGATTAATGGGCAGTTCTTC
CASSSGTSGINGQFF
>TRBV10-3|TRBJ2-3|NA|NA
TGTGCCACCCAGGGGGGTTCTAGCACAGATACGCAGTATTTT
CATQGGSSTDTQYF
>TRBV19|TRBJ2-1|many|TRBD1
TGTGCCAGTAGTATCCGACAGGGCAATGAGCAGTTCTTC
CASSIRQGNEQFF
>TRBV7-2|TRBJ1-3|NA|NA
TGTGCCAGCAGCTTAGCGCGCAGCTTATTCTCTGGAAACACCATATATTTT
CASSLARSLFSGNTIYF
>TRBV7-9|TRBJ1-1|NA|TRBD1
TGTGCCAGCAGCCAGGGACAGCTGAACACTGAAGCTTTCTTT
CASSQGQLNTEAFF
>TRBV24-1|TRBJ2-7|NA|NA
TGTGCCACCAGTGACACGGACGGATTCCTCCTAGTTTCCTACGAGCAGTACTTC
CATSDTDGFLLVSYEQYF
>TRBV2|TRBJ2-1|NA|TRBD2
TGTGCCAGCAGCAGAATAGCGGGGGGGCTTCTTGAGCAGTTCTTC
CASSRIAGGLLEQFF
>TRBV19|TRBJ2-5|many|TRBD2
TGTGCCAGTAGTAGGACTCGGGGAGGGAAAGAGACCCAGTACTTC
CASSRTRGGKETQYF
>TRBV7-9|TRBJ1-4|NA|NA
TGTGCCAGCAGCTTATCGGCAGGGCCTAATGAAAAACTGTTTTTT
CASSLSAGPNEKLFF
>TRBV20-1|TRBJ2-3|many|TRBD2
TGCAGTGCTAGAGCCTCTCTTGCGGGGGGGCGATATACGCAGTATTTT
CSARASLAGGRYTQYF
>TRBV7-3|TRBJ2-7|NA|NA
TGTGCCAGCAGCTTAGAGATCGGGACGCGAAGCGAGCAGTACTTC
CASSLEIGTRSEQYF
>TRBV20-1|TRBJ1-1|NA|NA
TGCAGTGTCGAGGCCACTAACACTGAAGCTTTCTTT
CSVEATNTEAFF
>TRBV2|TRBJ2-1|NA|NA
TGTGCCAGCAGTGAACTTTGGAGGGGTTACAATGAGCAGTTCTTC
CASSELWRGYNEQFF